The 10 T cell receptor beta chains presented below share a single source sample, sequenced in a study of T-cell memory formation after mild COVID-19. One entry per CDR3 protein results from TCRdb running MiXCR on the 5' RACE reads. This sample has approximately 560,000 distinct CDR3 sequences, with 17% found just once. Sequenced material: PBMCs or a T cell subset sorted from them (not recorded which). The receptors shown here come from an adult woman who had mild COVID-19 (a few samples of this study predate the infection). Cell type and time point are not known.

In its sample, this clonotype was seen many times. This chain uses TRBV29-1 with TRBJ2-3; D assignment may be TRBD1 or TRBD2 (5 bases each). Germline CDR1 SQVTM, CDR2 ANQGSEA. The CDR3 totals 14 residues. V was pared by 7 bases and J by 0 bases, with 14 bases between. DNA of the CDR3: TGCAGCGCCCGCTCTGGGACGAGCACAGATACGCAGTATTTT. Protein: CSARSGTSTDTQYF.

This clonotype came up many times. This chain joins TRBV4-2 and TRBJ2-2, with TRBD2 as a possible D gene (6 bases). The CDR3 runs to 16 residues. Trimming removed 1 base from V and 1 base from J, with 10 bases in between. Germline CDR1 reads LGHNA; CDR2 reads YNFKEQ. In DNA form, the CDR3 reads TGTGCCAGCAGCCAAGCCGCGGGGAAGAACACCGGGGAGCTGTTTTTT. As protein: CASSQAAGKNTGELFF.

Concerning this clonotype: At one end the junction does not follow the germline gene, possibly because of a read error. The rearrangement links TRBV11-1 to TRBJ1-4; D gene ambiguous. Germline V gives CDR1 SGHAT, CDR2 FQDESV (reference sequence). The CDR3 length is 15 residues. In nucleotides, the CDR3 is TGTGCCAGCAGCTTGGCAGCGGCAACTGATGAAAAACTGTTTTTT. Its translation: CASSLAAATDEKLFF.

This rearrangement joins TRBV30 to TRBJ2-7; 8 bases fit TRBD1. V gave up 5 bases and J gave up 5 bases; unmatched junction bases: 5. This CDR3 is 12 amino acids long. The germline V gene encodes CDR1 GTSNPN and CDR2 SVGIG (reference sequence). The CDR3 region has the DNA TGTGCCTGGGATGACAGGGGTAACGAGCAGTACTTC. It is translated as CAWDDRGNEQYF. The whole variable domain, remainder taken from reference TRBV30 and TRBJ2-7, is SQTIHQWPATLVQPVGSPLSLECTVEGTSNPNLYWYRQAAGRGLQLLFYSVGIGQISSEVPQNLSASRPQDRQFILSSKKLLLSDSGFYLCAWDDRGNEQYFGPGTRLTVT.

The chain is built from TRBV21-1 and TRBJ1-6. TRBV21-1 is described as a pseudogene. The CDR3 has 15 amino acids. The CDR3 DNA is TGTGCCAGCAGCCCCAATATCGGCCGTAATTCACCCCTCCACTTT. It is translated as CASSPNIGRNSPLHF.

The chain links TRBV20-1 to TRBJ2-1; 12 bases are a match to TRBD2. The CDR3 spans 15 residues. CDR1 is DFQATT, CDR2 SNEGSKA, per germline (reference sequence). J gave up 5 bases and V 5 bases, and 7 bases lay outside the gene matches. CDR3 DNA: TGCAGTGCTCCACGGACTAGCGGGGTTAACAATGAGCAGTTCTTC. The encoded protein is CSAPRTSGVNNEQFF.

The chain carries TRBV25-1 and TRBJ2-5, with 10 bases that match TRBD2. Per the germline V gene, CDR1 is MGHDK and CDR2 is SYGVNS. V was pared by 7 bases and J by 5 bases, with 10 bases of the junction left unmatched. This CDR3 spans 15 amino acids. The CDR3 sequence: CASKRSGGAEETQYF. The CDR3 DNA sequence: TGTGCCAGCAAGAGGAGCGGGGGGGCCGAGGAGACCCAGTACTTC.

The rearrangement uses TRBV5-1 and TRBJ2-1; D call uncertain. The V end lost 1 base, the J end lost 8 bases, and 13 bases lay between the germline ends. The CDR3 runs 14 residues. Germline values: CDR1 SGHRS, CDR2 YFSETQ. CDR3 amino acids: CASSLSRITDEQFF. CDR3 coding DNA: TGCGCCAGCAGCTTGAGTAGGATAACCGATGAGCAGTTCTTC.

This clonotype was observed a few times. The chain couples TRBV12-3 or TRBV12-4 to TRBJ1-5; D remains unclear. Trimming cost V 3 bases and J 6 bases, with 6 bases left between them. The CDR3 sequence is 12 residues long. CDR3 in amino acids: CASSFWGQPQHF. CDR3 DNA sequence: TGTGCCAGCAGTTTTTGGGGTCAGCCCCAGCATTTT.

This clonotype came up a few times. This chain connects TRBV20-1 to TRBJ2-3, with a tentative D call TRBD2 (6 bases). The V gene's germline CDR1 is DFQATT and CDR2 SNEGSKA (reference sequence). This CDR3 region has 15 residues. The V end was cut by 6 bases, the J end by 1 base, with 17 bases between. The CDR3 DNA is TGCAGTGCCCGTTTCGGGACTTCTGGCACAGATACGCAGTATTTT. Translating gives CSARFGTSGTDTQYF.